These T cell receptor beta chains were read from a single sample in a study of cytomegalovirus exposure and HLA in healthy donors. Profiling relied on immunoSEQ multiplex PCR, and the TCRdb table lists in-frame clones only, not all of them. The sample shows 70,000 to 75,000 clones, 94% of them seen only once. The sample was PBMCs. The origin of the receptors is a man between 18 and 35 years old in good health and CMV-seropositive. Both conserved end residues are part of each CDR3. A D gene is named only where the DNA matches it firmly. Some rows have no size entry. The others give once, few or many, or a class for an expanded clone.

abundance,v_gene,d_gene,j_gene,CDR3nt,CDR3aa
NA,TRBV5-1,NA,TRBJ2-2,TGCGCCAGCAGCTTGGGACACCCGAACACCGGGGAGCTGTTTTTT,CASSLGHPNTGELFF
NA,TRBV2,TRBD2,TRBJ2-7,TGTGCCAGCATGGGACTAGCGGGAGGGTCCGGCTACGAGCAGTACTTC,CASMGLAGGSGYEQYF
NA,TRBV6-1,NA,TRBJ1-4,TGTGCCAGCACTCGAGGGAGTAATGAAAAACTGTTTTTT,CASTRGSNEKLFF
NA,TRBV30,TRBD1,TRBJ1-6,TGTGCCTGGAGTGAGCTGCAGGGGGCGAATTCACCCCTCCACTTT,CAWSELQGANSPLHF
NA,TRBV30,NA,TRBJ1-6,TGTGCCTGGAGGATGGGGCAGTATAATTCACCCCTCCACTTT,CAWRMGQYNSPLHF
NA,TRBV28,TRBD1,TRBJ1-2,TGTGCCAGCAGTTTACCCCTGACAGGGTCAAACGCTGGCTACACCTTC,CASSLPLTGSNAGYTF
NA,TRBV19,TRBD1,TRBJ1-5,TGTGCCAGTAGCCCGAGCACAGGGGCCCCTCTCCGGCAGCCCCAGCATTTT,CASSPSTGAPLRQPQHF
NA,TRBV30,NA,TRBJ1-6,TGTGCCAACCCAACGGCGGGGGGGACACCCCTCCACTTT,CANPTAGGTPLHF
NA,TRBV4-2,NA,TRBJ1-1,TGTGCCAGCAGCCAAGTGGCGGCCATGAACACTGAAGCTTTCTTT,CASSQVAAMNTEAFF
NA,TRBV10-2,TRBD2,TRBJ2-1,TGCGCCAGCAGGGGGACTAGCGAAGCCTACAATGAGCAGTTCTTC,CASRGTSEAYNEQFF
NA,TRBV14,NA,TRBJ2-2,TGTGCCAGCACCCATGGGACTTCCGCAGGGCCCACCGGGGAGCTGTTTTTT,CASTHGTSAGPTGELFF
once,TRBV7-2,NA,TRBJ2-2,TGTGCCAGCAGCTCCCAATCGGACTACACCGGGGAGCTGTTTTTT,CASSSQSDYTGELFF
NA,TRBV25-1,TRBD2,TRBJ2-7,TGTGCCAGCAGTGAAGTTAGCGGGAGGGCCCATCAGTACGAGCAGTACTTC,CASSEVSGRAHQYEQYF
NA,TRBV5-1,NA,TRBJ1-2,TGCGCCAGCAGCTTGTTACAGGCCTATGGCTACACCTTC,CASSLLQAYGYTF
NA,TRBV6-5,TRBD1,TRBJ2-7,TGTGCCAGCAGCCAAACAGGGGCCCACGAGCAGTACTTC,CASSQTGAHEQYF
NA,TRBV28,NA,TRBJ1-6,TGTGCCAGCAGGCCTCAGGGAACACCCCTCCACTTT,CASRPQGTPLHF
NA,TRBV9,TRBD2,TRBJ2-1,TGTGCCAGCAGTTTGGGACTAGGAATCCATGAGCAGTTCTTC,CASSLGLGIHEQFF
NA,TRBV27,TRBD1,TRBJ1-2,TGTGCCAGCGGCGACAGGGGATTGGGGGGGGGCTACACCTTC,CASGDRGLGGGYTF
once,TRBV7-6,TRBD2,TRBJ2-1,TGTGCCAGCAGCTTACAGTCAAGCGGGGGGTTATCCTACAATGAGCAGTTCTTC,CASSLQSSGGLSYNEQFF
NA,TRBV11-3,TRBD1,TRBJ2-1,TGTGCCAGCAGCCGTGGGACAGTCAAGTACAATGAGCAGTTCTTC,CASSRGTVKYNEQFF
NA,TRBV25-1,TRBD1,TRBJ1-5,TGTGCCAGCAGTGGGACAGGGGGGCAGCCCCAGCATTTT,CASSGTGGQPQHF
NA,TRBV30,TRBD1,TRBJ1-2,TGTGCCTGGAGTGGGGTTAGGGCAAAATGGGACCGGGACAGGGGCTATGGCTACACCTTC,CAWSGVRAKWDRDRGYGYTF
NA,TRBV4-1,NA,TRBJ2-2,TGCGCCAGCAGCCAAGACGGGAACACCGGGGAGCTGTTTTTT,CASSQDGNTGELFF
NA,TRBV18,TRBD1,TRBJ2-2,TGTGCCAGCTCACCAGGACAGGGGAACGCGGGGAACACCGGGGAGCTGTTTTTT,CASSPGQGNAGNTGELFF
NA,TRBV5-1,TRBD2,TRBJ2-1,TGCGCCAGCAGCTTGGTAGCGGGGGTGGGGGAGCAGTTCTTC,CASSLVAGVGEQFF
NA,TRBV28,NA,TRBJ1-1,TGTGCCAGCAGAGGGGTCATGAACACTGAAGCTTTCTTT,CASRGVMNTEAFF
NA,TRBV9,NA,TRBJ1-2,TGTGCCAGCAGCGTGGGCGGGGAAAGGATGGACTATGGCTACACCTTC,CASSVGGERMDYGYTF
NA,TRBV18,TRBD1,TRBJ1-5,TGTGCCAGCTCACCGGAGGGACAGTTCAATCAGCCCCAGCATTTT,CASSPEGQFNQPQHF
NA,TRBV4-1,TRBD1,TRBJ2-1,TGCGCCAGCAGCCAAACCAGACATCAGGGGGCGCATGAGCAGTTCTTC,CASSQTRHQGAHEQFF
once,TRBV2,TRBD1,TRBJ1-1,TGTGCCAGCAGCCCGGACAGGGGCCGGAACACTGAAGCTTTCTTT,CASSPDRGRNTEAFF
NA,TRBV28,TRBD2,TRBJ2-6,TGTGCCAGCAGTTTATGGGTTAGCGGGAGATCTTCTGGGGCCAACGTCCTGACTTTC,CASSLWVSGRSSGANVLTF
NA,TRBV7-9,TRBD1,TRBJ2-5,TGTGCCAGCAGCCCCGGGACAGACCAAGAGACCCAGTACTTC,CASSPGTDQETQYF
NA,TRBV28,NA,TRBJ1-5,TGTGCCAGCAGAGGGGGCAATCAGCCCCAGCATTTT,CASRGGNQPQHF
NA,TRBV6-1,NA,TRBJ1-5,TGTGCCAGCAGTGAAGTTGGCGGGTGGGAGATCAATCAGCCCCAGCATTTT,CASSEVGGWEINQPQHF
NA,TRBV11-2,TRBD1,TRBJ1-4,TGTGCCAGCAGTGACAGGGTGGGTGAAAAACTGTTTTTT,CASSDRVGEKLFF
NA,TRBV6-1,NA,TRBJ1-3,TGTGCCAGCAGTGATATGGGGCCCCGGGCTGGAAACACCATATATTTT,CASSDMGPRAGNTIYF
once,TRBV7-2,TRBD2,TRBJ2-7,TGTGCCAGCAGCCAAGTACTAGCGGGCTTCTACGAGCAGTACTTC,CASSQVLAGFYEQYF
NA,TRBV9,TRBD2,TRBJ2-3,TGTGCCAGCAGCGCGACTAGCGGGGGCCTTGCCCTCACAGATACGCAGTATTTT,CASSATSGGLALTDTQYF
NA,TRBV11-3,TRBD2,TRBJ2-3,TGTGCCAGCAGCTTTGGGACTAGCGGGGGGGCTAGCACAGATACGCAGTATTTT,CASSFGTSGGASTDTQYF
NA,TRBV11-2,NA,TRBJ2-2,TGTGCCAGCAGCTCCCCCAGGCTGGCCGGGGAGCTGTTTTTT,CASSSPRLAGELFF
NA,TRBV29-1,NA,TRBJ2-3,TGCAGCGTTGGCAGGCTCGACACAGATACGCAGTATTTT,CSVGRLDTDTQYF
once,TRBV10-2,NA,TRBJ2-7,TGCGCCAGCAGTGAGTCTGGGCGAACCTACGAGCAGTACTTC,CASSESGRTYEQYF
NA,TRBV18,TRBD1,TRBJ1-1,TGTGCCAGCTCGCGGGACAGAGAGTACACTGAAGCTTTCTTT,CASSRDREYTEAFF
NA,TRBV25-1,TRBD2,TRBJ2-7,TGTGCCAGCAGTGAATGGGCGGGGGACTACGAGCAGTACTTC,CASSEWAGDYEQYF